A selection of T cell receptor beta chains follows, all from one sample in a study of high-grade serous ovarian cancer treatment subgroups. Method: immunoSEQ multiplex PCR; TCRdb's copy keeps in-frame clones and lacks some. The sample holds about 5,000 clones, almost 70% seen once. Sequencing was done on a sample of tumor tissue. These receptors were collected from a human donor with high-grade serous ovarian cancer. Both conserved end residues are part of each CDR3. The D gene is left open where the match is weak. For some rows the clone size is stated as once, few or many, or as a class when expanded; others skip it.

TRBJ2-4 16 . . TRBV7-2 CASSSEGGLAKNIQYF TGTGCCAGCAGCTCAGAGGGGGGTCTGGCCAAAAACATTCAGTACTTC
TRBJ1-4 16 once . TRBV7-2 CASSRQGGATNEKLFF TGTGCCAGCAGCCGGCAGGGTGGGGCCACTAATGAAAAACTGTTTTTT
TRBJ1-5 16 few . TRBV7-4 CASSLGVGEIRQPQHF TGTGCCAGCAGCTTAGGAGTCGGGGAAATCAGGCAGCCCCAGCATTTT
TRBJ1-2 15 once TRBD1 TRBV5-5 CASSPTTGNNYGYTF TGTGCCAGCAGCCCAACGACAGGGAACAACTATGGCTACACCTTC
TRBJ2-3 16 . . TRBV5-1 CASSLEGRGRTDTQYF TGCGCCAGCAGCTTGGAGGGCAGGGGAAGGACAGATACGCAGTATTTT
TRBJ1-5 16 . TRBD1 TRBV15 CATSGGQGYANQPQHF TGTGCCACCAGCGGAGGACAGGGGTACGCCAATCAGCCCCAGCATTTT
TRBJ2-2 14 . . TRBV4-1 CASSQEIVAGELFF TGCGCCAGCAGCCAAGAAATCGTGGCCGGGGAGCTGTTTTTT
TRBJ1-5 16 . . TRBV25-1 CASSGDGSSGNQPQHF TGTGCCAGCAGTGGTGACGGCTCCTCGGGCAATCAGCCCCAGCATTTT
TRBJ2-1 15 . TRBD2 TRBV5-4 CASSLAGGAQNEQFF TGTGCCAGCAGCTTGGCGGGGGGGGCTCAGAATGAGCAGTTCTTC
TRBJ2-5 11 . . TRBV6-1 CASRKQETQYF TGTGCCAGCAGAAAACAAGAGACCCAGTACTTC
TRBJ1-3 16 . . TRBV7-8 CASSLLGQSSGNTIYF TGTGCCAGCAGCTTATTAGGACAGAGCTCTGGAAACACCATATATTTT